Below are 16 T cell receptor beta chains sequenced from a single sample in a study of T cell repertoires in cytomegalovirus infection. MiXCR, run by TCRdb on the reads, gives a single entry per CDR3 protein. This table has 370,000 or so distinct CDR3 sequences, about 35% appearing once. Antigens of these TCRs are unknown. Specimen: cultured PBMCs, collected from culture after CMV antigen stimulation. Receptor source: a human donor in good health (CMV status not recorded). Some clones in this sample may be carry-over from other donors' samples.

This clonotype came up many times. The V and J genes are TRBV7-4 and TRBJ1-2, with 7 bases identical to TRBD1. This CDR3 is built from 16 residues. Trimming took 2 bases from V and 8 from J; bases not matched to a gene: 14. The germline V gene encodes CDR1 SGHVT and CDR2 SQSDAQ. The CDR3 sequence is CASSLLDPKGQWGYTF. As DNA, the CDR3 is TGTGCCAGCAGCTTACTCGACCCGAAGGGACAGTGGGGCTACACCTTC.

The chain uses TRBV20-1 and TRBJ2-3; D may correspond to TRBD1 or TRBD2 (5 bases each). The germline CDR1 and CDR2 sequences are DFQATT and SNEGSKA (reference sequence). V lost 0 bases and J 1 base, leaving 14 bases between the germline ends. The CDR3 spans 16 residues. The CDR3, as DNA: TGCAGTGCTAGAGAACCCCCGGGGCGGGGCACAGATACGCAGTATTTT. This gives the protein CSAREPPGRGTDTQYF.

This CDR3 reads CASSGDSSYEQYF. In DNA, the CDR3 is TGTGCCAGTAGTGGGGACAGCTCCTACGAGCAGTACTTC. The chain couples TRBV19 to TRBJ2-7, with 7 bases lining up with TRBD1. Germline lookup yields CDR1 LNHDA and CDR2 SQIVND (reference sequence). The CDR3 loop spans 13 amino acids. V trimming: 5 bases; J trimming: 0 bases; junction bases outside the gene matches: 1.

This clonotype has just a few counts. The chain joins TRBV10-1 to TRBJ2-3, with D hard to call. The CDR3 is 14 amino acids. V lost 2 bases to trimming and J lost 0 bases, with 6 bases between them. CDR1 is WNHNN and CDR2 is SYGVQD in the germline V gene (reference sequence). The CDR3 DNA follows: TGCGCCAGCAGTGAGAGGTTTAGCACAGATACGCAGTATTTT. It is translated as CASSERFSTDTQYF.

This clonotype was seen more than once but under ten times. The chain has TRBV20-1 and TRBJ1-1; tentative D call: TRBD1 (6 bases). Trimming cost V 5 bases and J 7 bases, with 26 bases left between them. Germline-derived CDR1 and CDR2 are DFQATT and SNEGSKA (reference sequence). CDR3 length: 16 amino acids. CDR3 bases: TGCAGTGCTTCGCCACCTCAGGGGAGGGGAACGGGTGAAGCTTTCTTT. Encoded protein: CSASPPQGRGTGEAFF.

This clonotype has just a few counts. The V call is TRBV28, the J call TRBJ1-1, with 11 positions matching TRBD1. The CDR3 totals 14 residues. The germline V gene encodes CDR1 MDHEN and CDR2 SYDVKM. V lost 6 bases to trimming and J lost 6 bases; unmatched junction nucleotides: 6. The CDR3 DNA reads as TGTGCCAGCAGGGGGGACAGGGGGTCTCCTGAAGCTTTCTTT. Amino acid sequence: CASRGDRGSPEAFF.

The table lists this clonotype with many counts. The chain is built from TRBV7-4 and TRBJ2-7; 9 positions match TRBD2. The CDR3 spans 16 residues. J lost 2 bases, V lost 3 bases, and 8 bases had no gene match. Germline CDR1 SGHVT, CDR2 SQSDAQ. The CDR3 DNA is TGTGCCAGCAGCTTTCTGTCTCTAGCGGGAACCTACGAGCAGTACTTC. Its protein is CASSFLSLAGTYEQYF.

The V call is TRBV12-3 or TRBV12-4, the J call TRBJ2-3; the D gene is possibly TRBD1 (6 bases). There are 14 residues in the CDR3. V lost 9 bases, J lost 2 bases, and 15 bases lay in between. The CDR3 reads CASTRGSSTDTQYF. CDR3 in DNA: TGTGCCAGTACCAGGGGATCCTCCACAGATACGCAGTATTTT.

The chain couples TRBV11-2 to TRBJ1-2, with D perhaps TRBD1 (6 bases). Germline CDR1 and CDR2: SGHAT and FQNNGV. Trimming took off 7 bases at V and 3 bases at J, with 12 bases between the two ends. This CDR3 is 13 amino acids long. CDR3 sequence (DNA): TGTGCCAGCACCAAAGGACAGTACTATGGCTACACCTTC. It specifies CASTKGQYYGYTF.

There are a few counts of this clonotype. V is TRBV11-2 and J is TRBJ2-1; 12 positions agree with TRBD2. This CDR3 is built from 15 residues. The V and J ends lost 6 bases and 7 bases, in that order; junction bases with no gene match: 7. Germline CDR1 SGHAT, CDR2 FQNNGV. This CDR3 is CASRELAGGWNEQFF. Written as DNA, the CDR3 is TGTGCCAGCAGAGAACTAGCGGGAGGATGGAATGAGCAGTTCTTC. Full variable domain (rest looked up from reference TRBV11-2 and TRBJ2-1): EAGVAQSPRYKIIEKRQSVAFWCNPISGHATLYWYQQILGQGPKLLIQFQNNGVVDDSQLPKDRFSAERLKGVDSTLKIQPAKLEDSAVYLCASRELAGGWNEQFFGPGTRLTVL.

The rearrangement joins TRBV11-2 to TRBJ1-4; D is undetermined. This CDR3 comprises 16 residues. Deletions cut 5 bases from V and 5 bases from J, with 18 bases between. CDR1 SGHAT and CDR2 FQNNGV come from the germline V gene. CDR3 region: CASSPLPGGLNEKLFF. As DNA, the CDR3 is TGTGCCAGCAGCCCCCTGCCGGGAGGATTAAATGAAAAACTGTTTTTT. Variable domain in full (rest from reference TRBV11-2 and TRBJ1-4): EAGVAQSPRYKIIEKRQSVAFWCNPISGHATLYWYQQILGQGPKLLIQFQNNGVVDDSQLPKDRFSAERLKGVDSTLKIQPAKLEDSAVYLCASSPLPGGLNEKLFFGSGTQLSVL.

The rearrangement joins TRBV4-2 to TRBJ2-3, with D uncertain. The CDR3 covers 13 residues. With 4 bases removed from V and 2 bases from J, the gap between germline ends came to 7 bases. Looked up from germline, CDR1 is LGHNA and CDR2 is YNFKEQ. The CDR3 DNA sequence: TGTGCCAGCAGCCCAGACGACACAGATACGCAGTATTTT. This gives the protein CASSPDDTDTQYF.

This chain connects TRBV6-8 to TRBJ2-1, with 8 bases matching TRBD2. Germline V CDR1 and CDR2: MNHGY, SAAAGT. CDR3 length: 16 residues. Trimming took 5 bases from V and 1 from J; bases not matched to a gene: 7. The CDR3, as DNA: TGTGCCAGCAGTCTAACTAGCGGAGATTCCTACAATGAGCAGTTCTTC. Translating it yields CASSLTSGDSYNEQFF.

This clonotype was seen a handful of times. V is TRBV7-2 and J is TRBJ2-7; 7 bases are a match to TRBD1. The J segment lost 2 bases and the V segment lost 3 bases, leaving 4 bases of the junction unmatched. There are 14 residues in the CDR3. CDR1 is SGHTA and CDR2 is FQGNSA in the germline V gene. The CDR3 reads CASSFHRGAYEQYV. CDR3 sequence (DNA): TGTGCCAGCAGCTTCCACAGGGGCGCCTACGAGCAGTACGTC.

In DNA form, the CDR3 reads TGCGCCAGCAGCCAAGTTTCCGCGTCTTCACCCCTCCACTTT. Translation: CASSQVSASSPLHF. V gene TRBV4-1 combines with J gene TRBJ1-6; D is ambiguous. V was cut by 1 base and J by 9 bases, with 10 bases left in between. This CDR3 is built from 14 residues. Germline V gene lookup returns CDR1 MGHRA and CDR2 YSYEKL.

The gene calls are TRBV6-5 and TRBJ2-2; D is unclear. CDR3 length: 17 amino acids. Between the trimmed V and J ends, which lost 0 bases and 0 bases, there was a span of 11 bases. Germline V gene sequence: CDR1 MNHEY, CDR2 SVGAGI. CDR3 DNA: TGTGCCAGCAGTTACTCGGAAGACCGCACGAACACCGGGGAGCTGTTTTTT. It is translated as CASSYSEDRTNTGELFF.